Listed below are T cell receptor beta chains from one sample, sequenced in a study of identical twins. TCRdb independently ran MiXCR on the 5' RACE reads; one entry per CDR3 protein. The sample lists approximately 240,000 distinct CDR3 sequences, more than 13% occurring once. Source material: memory (CD45RO+) T cells sorted from blood. These receptors came from a woman younger than 35 in good health. CDR3s include the opening cysteine and the closing phenylalanine or tryptophan. Each record gives: CDR3 protein, CDR3 DNA, J gene, V gene, D gene, clone size. D genes are given only for firm matches. The size entry is marked missing in some rows and otherwise reads once, few, many or a size class.

CDR3: CSAIRQANYGYTF; DNA: TGCAGTGCTATAAGACAAGCTAACTATGGCTACACCTTC; J: TRBJ1-2; V: TRBV20-1; D: .; size: .
CDR3: CASSDPPRGGDTQYF; DNA: TGTGCCAGCAGCGATCCCCCTAGGGGGGGAGATACGCAGTATTTT; J: TRBJ2-3; V: TRBV7-6; D: .; size: .
CDR3: CSVEDGGTDTQYF; DNA: TGCAGCGTTGAAGATGGGGGCACAGATACGCAGTATTTT; J: TRBJ2-3; V: TRBV29-1; D: .; size: .
CDR3: CASSSVSENTIYF; DNA: TGTGCCAGCAGTTCTGTCTCTGAAAACACCATATATTTT; J: TRBJ1-3; V: TRBV12-3/TRBV12-4; D: .; size: few
CDR3: CSAQPQTGNQPQHF; DNA: TGCAGTGCTCAACCCCAGACAGGCAATCAGCCCCAGCATTTT; J: TRBJ1-5; V: TRBV20-1; D: .; size: .
CDR3: CASKLAGGNSYNEQFF; DNA: TGTGCCAGCAAACTCGCTGGAGGGAACTCCTACAATGAGCAGTTCTTC; J: TRBJ2-1; V: TRBV7-2; D: .; size: many
CDR3: CSASGTGATEAFF; DNA: TGCAGTGCGTCCGGGACAGGGGCCACTGAAGCTTTCTTT; J: TRBJ1-1; V: TRBV20-1; D: TRBD1; size: many
CDR3: CASSNPGQGYTEAFF; DNA: TGCGCCAGCAGCAATCCGGGACAGGGGTACACTGAAGCTTTCTTT; J: TRBJ1-1; V: TRBV4-1; D: TRBD1; size: .
CDR3: CSASQSREQYF; DNA: TGCAGCGCGAGCCAAAGTAGGGAGCAGTACTTC; J: TRBJ2-7; V: TRBV29-1; D: .; size: .
CDR3: CASSYEVEETQYF; DNA: TGCGCCAGCAGCTATGAGGTTGAAGAGACCCAGTACTTC; J: TRBJ2-5; V: TRBV5-1; D: .; size: few
CDR3: CASSLRTGIVETQYF; DNA: TGTGCCAGCAGTCTACGGACGGGGATAGTGGAGACCCAGTACTTC; J: TRBJ2-5; V: TRBV12-3/TRBV12-4; D: .; size: .
CDR3: CASSPTGQGGYNEQFF; DNA: TGTGCCAGCAGCCCTACGGGACAGGGAGGCTACAATGAGCAGTTCTTC; J: TRBJ2-1; V: TRBV7-7; D: TRBD1; size: few
CDR3: CASSSERLTDTQYF; DNA: TGTGCCAGCAGCTCCGAGCGGCTCACAGATACGCAGTATTTT; J: TRBJ2-3; V: TRBV7-9; D: .; size: .
CDR3: CASSFESYEQYF; DNA: TGTGCCAGCAGTTTCGAGAGCTACGAGCAGTACTTC; J: TRBJ2-7; V: TRBV12-3/TRBV12-4; D: .; size: .
CDR3: CASGEFDYEQNF; DNA: TGTGCCAGCGGCGAATTCGACTACGAGCAGAACTTC; J: TRBJ2-7; V: TRBV6-2/TRBV6-3; D: .; size: .
CDR3: CATSMGPDTQYF; DNA: TGTGCCACCTCAATGGGTCCAGATACGCAGTATTTT; J: TRBJ2-3; V: TRBV28; D: .; size: many